The 16 T cell receptor beta chains given below trace back to one sample, sequenced in a study of T cell repertoires in cytomegalovirus infection. TCRdb re-called the reads with MiXCR, one entry per CDR3 protein. The table records 700,000 to 950,000 distinct CDR3 sequences, over 25% of them present only once. Their antigen targets remain unknown. The specimen was cultured CD8+ T cells from PBMCs, collected from culture after CMV antigen stimulation. The receptors here all came from a human donor in good health (CMV status not recorded). Some clones in this sample may be carry-over from other donors' samples.

This clonotype was detected many times. The rearrangement joins TRBV7-2 to TRBJ2-3; 11 bases match TRBD2. The germline gives CDR1 SGHTA, CDR2 FQGNSA. The CDR3 runs 19 residues. Trimming removed 4 bases from V and 2 bases from J; junction bases left unmatched: 14. This chain's CDR3 is CASSSKAVLAGDFTDTQYF. CDR3 bases: TGTGCCAGCAGCTCGAAGGCGGTACTAGCGGGGGATTTCACAGATACGCAGTATTTT.

Points on this clonotype: The conserved closing phenylalanine or tryptophan is absent in this CDR3, likely reflecting a read error. The chain uses TRBV29-1 and TRBJ1-1; D not resolved. The germline V gene has CDR1 SQVTM and CDR2 ANQGSEA. The CDR3 totals 13 residues. The V end lost 4 bases, the J end lost 0 bases, and 9 bases lay between the germline ends. CDR3 protein: CSVAPVMNTEAFL. CDR3 nucleotides: TGCAGCGTTGCGCCGGTAATGAACACTGAAGCTTTCCTT.

This clonotype was observed many times. The CDR3 region is CASSSPGDYSYEQYF. The CDR3 nucleotides read TGTGCCAGCAGCTCCCCGGGGGATTATTCCTACGAGCAGTACTTC. The V and J genes are TRBV7-2 and TRBJ2-7; perhaps TRBD2 as D (6 bases). Trimming pared 4 bases from V and 1 base from J, leaving 14 bases between. The CDR3 has 15 residues. Germline CDR1 is SGHTA and CDR2 is FQGNSA.

This clonotype was found a few times. J is TRBJ2-7 and V is TRBV7-8; the D gene is possibly TRBD2 (6 bases). Per the germline V gene, CDR1 is SGHVS and CDR2 is FQNEAQ. There are 16 residues in the CDR3. V lost 4 bases, J lost 3 bases, and 19 bases lay in between. DNA for the CDR3: TGTGCCAGCAGCTCACTGCCGGGACTTGAAATCTACGAGCAGTACTTC. Residues: CASSSLPGLEIYEQYF.

The chain carries TRBV7-3 and TRBJ2-1; possibly TRBD2 for D (6 bases). This CDR3 is built from 15 residues. The V end lost 10 bases, the J end lost 4 bases, and 20 bases lay between the germline ends. Germline-derived CDR1 and CDR2 are SGHTA and FQGTGA. CDR3 nucleotide sequence: TGTGCCAACAGTCAGCTACTAGCCCCGTACAATGAGCAGTTCTTC. It yields the protein CANSQLLAPYNEQFF.

There are a few counts of this clonotype. This rearrangement joins TRBV19 to TRBJ1-2, with D perhaps TRBD1 (5 bases). Germline-derived CDR1 and CDR2 are LNHDA and SQIVND (reference sequence). V was pared by 6 bases and J by 4 bases, with 21 bases between. The CDR3 spans 16 residues. In DNA, the CDR3 is TGTGCCAGTAGCATCCCCGGGACCACTCTTGTCTATGGCTACACCTTC. It yields the protein CASSIPGTTLVYGYTF.

The DNA for the CDR3 is TGTGCCAGCAGCAACAGGGACTGGGGCTACACCTTC. Translating gives CASSNRDWGYTF. This chain uses TRBV27 with TRBJ1-2; TRBD1 is a possible D gene (6 bases). Germline CDR1 is MNHEY and CDR2 is SMNVEV (reference sequence). The V end was cut by 6 bases, the J end by 8 bases, with 13 bases between. The CDR3 contains 12 residues.

This clonotype has a handful of counts. V and J are TRBV15 and TRBJ2-1, with D perhaps given as TRBD1 or TRBD2 (5 bases each). Trimming pared 1 base from V and 0 bases from J, leaving 10 bases between. CDR3 length equals 16 residues. Germline CDR1 LNHNV, CDR2 YYDKDF (reference sequence). The CDR3 region is CATSRVEGSSYNEQFF. The CDR3 nucleotides are TGTGCCACCAGCAGAGTAGAGGGGAGCTCCTACAATGAGCAGTTCTTC. Using reference TRBV15 and TRBJ2-1 for the parts outside the CDR3, the full variable domain is DAMVIQNPRYQVTQFGKPVTLSCSQTLNHNVMYWYQQKSSQAPKLLFHYYDKDFNNEADTPDNFQSRRPNTSFCFLDIRSPGLGDTAMYLCATSRVEGSSYNEQFFGPGTRLTVL.

The rearrangement joins TRBV10-2 to TRBJ2-3; 7 bases are shared with TRBD2. Losses at the gene ends were 7 bases for V and 4 bases for J; bases not matched to a gene: 8. CDR3 length: 14 amino acids. Germline V gene data show CDR1 as WSHSY and CDR2 as SAAADI. CDR3 nucleotides: TGCGCCAGCACCCGTATTGCGGGGGCAGATACGCAGTATTTT. Translated, it gives CASTRIAGADTQYF.

CDR3 coding DNA: TGCGCCAGCAGCCAAGGGGATGGTGCGATTGATGGCTATGGCTACACCTTC. Protein sequence: CASSQGDGAIDGYGYTF. V usage is TRBV4-1 and J usage is TRBJ1-2; D unresolved. The CDR3 totals 17 residues. The V end lost 1 base, the J end lost 4 bases, and 19 bases lay between the germline ends. CDR1 is MGHRA, CDR2 YSYEKL, per germline.

The chain combines TRBV15 with TRBJ1-2, with 8 bases that match TRBD1. The CDR3 contains 16 residues. Germline CDR1 reads LNHNV; CDR2 reads YYDKDF (reference sequence). The J segment lost 5 bases and the V segment lost 1 base, leaving 9 bases of the junction unmatched. The CDR3 DNA follows: TGTGCCACCAGCAGAGGTCTGGCAGGGGGCGGGTATGGCTACACCTTC. It is translated as CATSRGLAGGGYGYTF. The complete variable domain, with remaining parts taken from reference TRBV15 and TRBJ1-2, reads DAMVIQNPRYQVTQFGKPVTLSCSQTLNHNVMYWYQQKSSQAPKLLFHYYDKDFNNEADTPDNFQSRRPNTSFCFLDIRSPGLGDTAMYLCATSRGLAGGGYGYTFGSGTRLTVV.

In regard to this clonotype: The junction does not match germline at one end; this may be a read error. The gene calls are TRBV27 and TRBJ1-5; D may be TRBD1 (5 bases). Germline V gene data show CDR1 as MNHEY and CDR2 as SMNVEV (reference sequence). The CDR3 has 16 amino acids. CDR3 nucleotides: TGTGCCAACAGTCCGGACCTCTACAGGAGGGACCAGCCCCAGCATTTT. Protein: CANSPDLYRRDQPQHF.

This clonotype was counted a few times. The V gene is TRBV20-1, the J gene TRBJ2-1; no reliable D call. The V and J ends lost 3 bases and 5 bases respectively, with 20 bases between them. CDR3 size: 16 residues. CDR1 DFQATT and CDR2 SNEGSKA come from the germline V gene (reference sequence). CDR3: CSASPHPFIGHNEQFF. The CDR3, as DNA: TGCAGTGCTAGTCCCCACCCCTTTATAGGCCACAATGAGCAGTTCTTC.

This rearrangement joins TRBV7-9 to TRBJ2-7; D is uncertain. The CDR3 is 11 amino acids. The V and J ends lost 5 bases and 6 bases respectively, with 8 bases between them. Germline V gene lookup returns CDR1 SEHNR and CDR2 FQNEAQ (reference sequence). The chain's CDR3 is CASSLSSEQYV. The DNA of the CDR3 is TGTGCCAGCAGCCTTAGCAGCGAGCAGTACGTC.

The rearrangement uses TRBV6-1 and TRBJ2-7, with TRBD1 matching 9 bases. The V and J ends lost 6 bases and 4 bases, in that order; junction bases with no gene match: 7. This CDR3 is 14 amino acids long. Germline-derived CDR1 and CDR2 are MNHNS and SASEGT. This CDR3 is CASSTGTGKYEQYF. The DNA for the CDR3 is TGTGCCAGCAGCACCGGGACAGGGAAGTACGAGCAGTACTTC.

This clonotype was counted only a few times. This chain connects TRBV7-9 to TRBJ2-1; D unresolved. V shed 7 bases and J shed 2 bases, with 18 bases lying between them. The CDR3 has 16 residues. From germline, CDR1 is SEHNR and CDR2 FQNEAQ (reference sequence). Written as DNA, the CDR3 is TGTGCCAGCACCTCCATGAGGTCTGGGGCCTACAATGAGCAGTTCTTC. Encoded protein: CASTSMRSGAYNEQFF.